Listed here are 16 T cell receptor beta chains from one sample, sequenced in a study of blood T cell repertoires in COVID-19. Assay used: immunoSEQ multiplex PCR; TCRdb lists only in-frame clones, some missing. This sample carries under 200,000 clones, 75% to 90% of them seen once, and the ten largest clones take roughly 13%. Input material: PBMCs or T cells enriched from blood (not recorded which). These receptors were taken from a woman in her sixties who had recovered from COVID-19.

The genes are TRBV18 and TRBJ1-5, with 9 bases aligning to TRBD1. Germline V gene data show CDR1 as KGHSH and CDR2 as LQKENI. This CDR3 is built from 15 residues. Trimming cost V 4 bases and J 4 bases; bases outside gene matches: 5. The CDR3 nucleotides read TGTGCCAGCTCACTAGGGACAGGGACTAATCAGCCCCAGCATTTT. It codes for CASSLGTGTNQPQHF. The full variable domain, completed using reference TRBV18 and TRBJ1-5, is NAGVMQNPRHLVRRRGQEARLRCSPMKGHSHVYWYRQLPEEGLKFMVYLQKENIIDESGMPKERFSAEFPKEGPSILRIQQVVRGDSAAYFCASSLGTGTNQPQHFGDGTRLSIL.

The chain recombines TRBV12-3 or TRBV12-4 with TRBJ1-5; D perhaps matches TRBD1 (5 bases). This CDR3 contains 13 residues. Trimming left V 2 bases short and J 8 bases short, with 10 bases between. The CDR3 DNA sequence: TGTGCCAGCAGTTTAACCGGGGGAGAGCCCCAGCATTTT. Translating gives CASSLTGGEPQHF.

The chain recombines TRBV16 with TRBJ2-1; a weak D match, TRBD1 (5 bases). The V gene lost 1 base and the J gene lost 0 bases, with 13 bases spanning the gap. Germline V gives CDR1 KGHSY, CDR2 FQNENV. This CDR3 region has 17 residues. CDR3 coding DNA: TGTGCCAGCAGCCAATTGGGGCACGCTAGCTCCTACAATGAGCAGTTCTTC. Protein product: CASSQLGHASSYNEQFF. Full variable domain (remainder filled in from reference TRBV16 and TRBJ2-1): GEEVAQTPKHLVRGEGQKAKLYCAPIKGHSYVFWYQQVLKNEFKFLISFQNENVFDETGMPKERFSAKCLPNSPCSLEIQATKLEDSAVYFCASSQLGHASSYNEQFFGPGTRLTVL.

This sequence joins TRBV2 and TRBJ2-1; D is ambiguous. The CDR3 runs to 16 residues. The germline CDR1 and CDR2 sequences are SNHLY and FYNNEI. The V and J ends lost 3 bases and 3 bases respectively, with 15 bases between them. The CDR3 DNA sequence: TGTGCCAGCAGTGAGGAGAGACGGATGCTCTACAATGAGCAGTTCTTC. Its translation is CASSEERRMLYNEQFF.

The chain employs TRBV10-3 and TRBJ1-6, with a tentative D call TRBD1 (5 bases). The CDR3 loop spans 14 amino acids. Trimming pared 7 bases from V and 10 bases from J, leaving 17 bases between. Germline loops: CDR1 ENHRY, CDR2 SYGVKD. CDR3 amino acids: CAIMPSGGESPLHF. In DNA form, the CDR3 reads TGTGCCATCATGCCGTCGGGAGGGGAGTCACCCCTCCACTTT.

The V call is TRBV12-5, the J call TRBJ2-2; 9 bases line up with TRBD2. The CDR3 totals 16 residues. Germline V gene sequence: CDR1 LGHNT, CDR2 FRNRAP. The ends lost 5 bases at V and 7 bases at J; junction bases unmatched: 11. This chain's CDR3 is CASGPGGAGGIGELFF. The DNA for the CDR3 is TGTGCTAGTGGTCCTGGGGGTGCGGGAGGGATCGGGGAGCTGTTTTTT.

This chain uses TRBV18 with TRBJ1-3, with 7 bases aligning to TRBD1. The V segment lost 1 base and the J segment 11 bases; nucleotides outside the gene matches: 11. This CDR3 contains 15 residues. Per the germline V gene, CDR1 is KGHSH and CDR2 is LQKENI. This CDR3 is CASSPLAHEGAAIYF. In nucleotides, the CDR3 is TGTGCCAGCTCACCACTGGCGCACGAGGGGGCGGCCATATATTTT.

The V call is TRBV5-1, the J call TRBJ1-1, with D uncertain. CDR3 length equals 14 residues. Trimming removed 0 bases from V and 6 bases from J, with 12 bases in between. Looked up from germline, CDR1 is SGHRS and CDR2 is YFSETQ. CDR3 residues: CASSLVGETPEAFF. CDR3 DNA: TGCGCCAGCAGCTTGGTTGGAGAGACCCCTGAAGCTTTCTTT.

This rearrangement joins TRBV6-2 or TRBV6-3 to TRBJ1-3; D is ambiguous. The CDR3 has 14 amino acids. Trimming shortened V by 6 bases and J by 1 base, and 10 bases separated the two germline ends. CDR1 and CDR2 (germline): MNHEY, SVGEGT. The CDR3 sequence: CASSSSGSGNTIYF. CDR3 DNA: TGTGCCAGCAGCTCGAGCGGGTCTGGAAACACCATATATTTT.

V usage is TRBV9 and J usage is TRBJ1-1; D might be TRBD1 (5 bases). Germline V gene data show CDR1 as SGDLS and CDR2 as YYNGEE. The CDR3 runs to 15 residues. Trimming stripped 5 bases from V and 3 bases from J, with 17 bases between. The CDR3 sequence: CASRPRAGGDTEAFF. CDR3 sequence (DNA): TGTGCCAGCAGACCCAGGGCGGGCGGGGACACTGAAGCTTTCTTT.

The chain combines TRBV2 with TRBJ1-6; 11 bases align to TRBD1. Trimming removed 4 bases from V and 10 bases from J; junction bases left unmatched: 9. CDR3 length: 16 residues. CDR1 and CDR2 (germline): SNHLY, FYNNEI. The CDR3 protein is CASSGLLGQGGSPLHF. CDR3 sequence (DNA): TGTGCCAGCAGTGGTTTGTTGGGACAGGGGGGATCACCCCTCCACTTT.

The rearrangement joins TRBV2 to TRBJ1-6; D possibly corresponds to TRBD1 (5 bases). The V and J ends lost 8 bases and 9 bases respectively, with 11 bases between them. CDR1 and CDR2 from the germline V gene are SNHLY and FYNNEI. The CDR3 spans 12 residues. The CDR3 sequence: CASRGLPSPLHF. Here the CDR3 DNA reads TGTGCCAGCCGGGGACTTCCTTCACCCCTCCACTTT. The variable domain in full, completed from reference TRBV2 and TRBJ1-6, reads EPEVTQTPSHQVTQMGQEVILRCVPISNHLYFYWYRQILGQKVEFLVSFYNNEISEKSEIFDDQFSVERPDGSNFTLKIRSTKLEDSAMYFCASRGLPSPLHFGNGTRLTVT.

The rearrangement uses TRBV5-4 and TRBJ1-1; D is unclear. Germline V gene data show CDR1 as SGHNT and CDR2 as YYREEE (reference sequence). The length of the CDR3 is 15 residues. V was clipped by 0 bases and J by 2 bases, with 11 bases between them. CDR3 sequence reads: CASSLGSSTNTEAFF. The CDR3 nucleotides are TGTGCCAGCAGCTTGGGGTCAAGCACCAACACTGAAGCTTTCTTT.

The CDR3 reads CASRLSGGPALQGEQFF. DNA for the CDR3: TGTGCCAGCAGACTCAGCGGGGGTCCGGCCCTACAAGGGGAGCAGTTCTTC. This chain links TRBV7-8 with TRBJ2-1; 8 nucleotides align to TRBD2. V dropped 6 bases and J dropped 10; count of bases not matched to a gene: 20. CDR1 is SGHVS and CDR2 is FQNEAQ in the germline V gene. There are 17 residues in the CDR3. Variable domain in full (rest from reference TRBV7-8 and TRBJ2-1): GAGVSQSPRYKVAKRGQDVALRCDPISGHVSLFWYQQALGQGPEFLTYFQNEAQLDKSGLPSDRFFAERPEGSVSTLKIQRTQQEDSAVYLCASRLSGGPALQGEQFFGPGTRLTVL.

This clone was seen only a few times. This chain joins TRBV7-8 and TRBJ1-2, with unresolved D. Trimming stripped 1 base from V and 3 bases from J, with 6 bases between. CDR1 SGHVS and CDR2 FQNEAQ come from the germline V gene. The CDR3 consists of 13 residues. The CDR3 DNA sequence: TGTGCCAGCAGCTTAGGGAGAGACTATGGCTACACCTTC. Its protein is CASSLGRDYGYTF.

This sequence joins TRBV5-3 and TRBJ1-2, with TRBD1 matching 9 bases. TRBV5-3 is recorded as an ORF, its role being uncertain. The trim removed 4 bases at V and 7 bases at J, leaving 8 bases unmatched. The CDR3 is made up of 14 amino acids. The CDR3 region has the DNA TGTGCCAGAAGCGGGAACAGGGGGCAGATTGGCTACACCTTC. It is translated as CARSGNRGQIGYTF.